This TCR beta chain was profiled in a study of T cells in Graves' hyperthyroidism and ophthalmopathy. In the study overall: Peripheral blood draws took place at initial diagnosis, ahead of any treatment.

Study results and limitations: The model identified upcoming ophthalmopathy a median around 6 months ahead of onset.

Diagnoses rested on clinical symptoms, serum thyroxine and TRAb, thyroid ultrasound and orbital computed tomography. Isolation of PBMCs was performed on approximately 10 ml fresh peripheral blood. TCR beta CDR3 regions were amplified from RNA. An initial round of RT-PCR targeting the TCR CDR3 relied on the HTBI primer set. TCRdb re-derived calls from the multiplex PCR reads in MiXCR, one entry per CDR3 protein. There are 200,000 to 300,000 distinct CDR3 sequences in the sample; about 16% occur only once, and less than 35% lies in the top ten. The V segment lost 6 bases and the J segment 0 bases; nucleotides outside the gene matches: 6. The CDR3 loop spans 17 amino acids. In germline, CDR1 is MDHEN, CDR2 SYDVKM. This clonotype was seen many times. Its antigen remains unidentified.

The chain uses TRBV28 and TRBJ1-6; 9 bases agree with TRBD1. This sequence was found in a young woman with Graves' ophthalmopathy. What was sequenced was blood. The CDR3 DNA reads as TGTGCCAGCAGCCGGGGGACAGGGAGCTCCTATAATTCACCCCTCCACTTT. It codes for CASSRGTGSSYNSPLHF.